This T cell receptor (beta chain) stems from a study of blood T cells in healthy people across ages. Together with a sample-barcoded 5' primer, a J-beta primer mix was included in a second PCR lasting about 6 to 11 cycles. One entry per CDR3 protein results from TCRdb running MiXCR on the 5' RACE reads. The repertoire holds around 800,000 distinct CDR3 sequences, with roughly 44% as singletons. CDR3 length: 12 amino acids. Germline loops: CDR1 SGHAT, CDR2 FQNNGV. The germline V and J ends were trimmed by 3 bases and 8 bases, with 10 bases remaining between them. This clonotype was observed at least ten times.

Material for sequencing was blood. This chain uses TRBV11-2 with TRBJ1-2; D not certain. The sequence was obtained from a man in his sixties in good health. Here the CDR3 DNA reads TGTGCCAGCAGCTTTGCGGCTGGAGGCTACACCTTC. Its translation is CASSFAAGGYTF.